Reported below is one T cell receptor (beta chain). What it recognizes is unknown. One entry per CDR3 protein, called by TCRdb with MiXCR from the reads. The data show 250,000 to 350,000 distinct CDR3 sequences, about 25% seen once. The CDR3 sequence is 13 residues long. The germline V gene has CDR1 SQVTM and CDR2 ANQGSEA. Trimming at V came to 8 bases and at J to 5 bases, leaving 8 bases not matched to a gene. This entry is derived from a study of T cell repertoires in cytomegalovirus infection. Study in general: Public TCR beta signatures were indicative of both CMV infection and a matching HLA type.

Overall study results and limits: Carriage of CMV together with the relevant HLA was identifiable through cumulative public TCR beta family frequency. CMV-specific TCR beta clonotypes restricted by HLA-C were the ones dominating the ex vivo response.

Sequencing was done on a sample of PBMCs. The V call is TRBV29-1, the J call TRBJ2-3; 9 positions agree with TRBD1. The receptor's source is a human donor in good health (CMV status not recorded). Some clones in this sample may be carry-over from other donors' samples. CDR3 in amino acids: CSSRQGGEDTQYF. The CDR3 coding sequence is TGCAGCTCCCGACAGGGGGGTGAAGATACGCAGTATTTT.